These T cell receptor beta chains were read from a single sample in a study of T cell responses to AZD1222 COVID-19 vaccine. The table came from immunoSEQ multiplex PCR; TCRdb's copy has only in-frame clones and leaves some out. The sample has under 70,000 clones, 76% seen once. The specimen was peripheral blood, collected on day 0 of AZD1222 vaccination. The receptors come from an adult in good health. CDR3s include the opening cysteine and the closing phenylalanine or tryptophan. Each record gives: D gene, V gene, J gene, clone size, CDR3 length, CDR3 protein, CDR3 DNA. D genes are given only for firm matches. The size entry is marked missing in some rows and otherwise reads once, few, many or a size class.

TRBD1	TRBV5-1	TRBJ1-1	.	14	CASSGTGYGTEAFF	TGCGCCAGCAGCGGGACAGGGTACGGCACTGAAGCTTTCTTT
.	TRBV2	TRBJ2-7	.	15	CASLEGRLSSYEQYF	TGTGCCAGCTTAGAGGGCAGATTGAGCTCCTACGAGCAGTACTTC
.	TRBV6-5	TRBJ2-3	few	15	CASRMWEAGTDTQYF	TGTGCCAGCAGAATGTGGGAAGCGGGCACAGATACGCAGTATTTT
.	TRBV7-7	TRBJ2-1	.	13	CASSLERAGKQFF	TGTGCCAGCAGCTTAGAAAGGGCGGGGAAGCAGTTCTTC
.	TRBV6-5	TRBJ2-2	.	13	CASVSTNTGELFF	TGTGCCAGCGTCAGCACGAACACCGGGGAGCTGTTTTTT
TRBD2	TRBV11-2	TRBJ2-1	.	14	CASSLGLARVEQFF	TGTGCCAGCAGCTTGGGACTAGCTAGGGTGGAGCAGTTCTTC
.	TRBV6-6	TRBJ1-5	.	15	CASSYPGSKNQPQHF	TGTGCCAGCAGTTACCCAGGGTCTAAGAATCAGCCCCAGCATTTT
.	TRBV12-2	TRBJ1-5	.	17	CASHLIRAGWINQPQHF	TGTGCAAGTCACCTTATACGGGCAGGGTGGATCAATCAGCCCCAGCATTTT
TRBD2	TRBV5-8	TRBJ2-1	.	15	CASSLGPGLGNEQFF	TGTGCCAGCAGCTTGGGGCCCGGACTAGGCAATGAGCAGTTCTTC
.	TRBV28	TRBJ2-6	.	15	CASSRPLAGANVLTF	TGTGCCAGCAGTCGCCCTCTGGCGGGGGCCAACGTCCTGACTTTC
TRBD1	TRBV30	TRBJ2-1	few	12	CAWSVTGDEQFF	TGTGCCTGGAGTGTTACAGGGGATGAGCAGTTCTTC
TRBD2	TRBV9	TRBJ2-7	.	14	CASSPRLAFHEQYF	TGTGCCAGCAGCCCGCGACTAGCTTTCCACGAGCAGTACTTC
TRBD1	TRBV6-2/TRBV6-3	TRBJ1-1	medium-sized	14	CASSYTGGGTEAFF	TGTGCCAGCAGTTACACAGGGGGCGGCACTGAAGCTTTCTTT
TRBD2	TRBV30	TRBJ2-4	.	17	CAWSDPRDYGRGNIQYF	TGTGCCTGGAGTGACCCCCGGGACTACGGGCGGGGAAACATTCAGTACTTC
.	TRBV6-4	TRBJ1-1	.	13	CASSDHLGTEAFF	TGTGCCAGCAGTGACCACCTGGGTACTGAAGCTTTCTTT
.	TRBV25-1	TRBJ1-6	.	14	CASTGGGGNSPLHF	TGTGCCAGCACCGGAGGGGGGGGTAATTCACCCCTCCACTTT
TRBD1	TRBV7-2	TRBJ2-1	.	15	CASSLEGTAYNEQFF	TGTGCCAGCAGCTTAGAAGGGACAGCCTACAATGAGCAGTTCTTC
.	TRBV14	TRBJ1-2	.	14	CASSQVGRDYGYTF	TGTGCCAGCAGCCAAGTGGGGAGAGACTATGGCTACACCTTC
.	TRBV2	TRBJ2-2	.	14	CASRALVSTGELFF	TGTGCCAGCAGGGCCCTGGTGAGCACCGGGGAGCTGTTTTTT
.	TRBV6-6	TRBJ1-2	.	11	CATDSGGGYTF	TGTGCCACTGACTCGGGGGGAGGCTACACCTTC
.	TRBV12-3/TRBV12-4	TRBJ1-2	.	12	CASSFGQYGYTF	TGTGCCAGCAGTTTTGGACAGTATGGCTACACCTTC
TRBD2	TRBV7-9	TRBJ2-7	few	17	CASSSTSGSGGYYEQYF	TGTGCCAGCAGCTCCACCTCGGGAAGCGGGGGGTACTACGAGCAGTACTTC
TRBD2	TRBV7-7	TRBJ2-1	.	15	CASSLGLAGVDEQFF	TGTGCCAGCAGCTTAGGGCTAGCGGGGGTTGATGAGCAGTTCTTC
.	TRBV4-3	TRBJ1-1	.	14	CASSQGGVDTEAFF	TGCGCCAGCAGCCAAGGGGGGGTTGACACTGAAGCTTTCTTT
TRBD1	TRBV5-1	TRBJ1-2	.	16	CASSLGADRGNYGYTF	TGCGCCAGCAGCTTGGGGGCAGACAGGGGAAACTATGGCTACACCTTC
.	TRBV28	TRBJ2-7	.	12	CASSKMESGQYF	TGTGCCAGCAGTAAAATGGAGTCCGGGCAGTACTTC